The 31 T cell receptor beta chains below were found in one sample sequenced in a study of cytomegalovirus exposure and HLA in healthy donors. It was with 60 Vbeta and 13 Jbeta primers that the PCR ran. The data were produced by immunoSEQ multiplex PCR, yet TCRdb's version contains in-frame clones alone and is incomplete. This sample has about 190,000 clones; roughly 80% occur once, and the top ten carry approximately 6.3%. Material: PBMCs. All receptors come from a man in his forties or fifties in good health and CMV-seropositive.

The rearrangement uses TRBV7-3 and TRBJ2-1; D is perhaps TRBD2 (6 bases). The CDR3 contains 14 residues. V lost 0 bases, J lost 10 bases, and 13 bases lay in between. Looked up from germline, CDR1 is SGHTA and CDR2 is FQGTGA. CDR3 in amino acids: CASSLTAEGKEQFF. In nucleotides, the CDR3 is TGTGCCAGCAGCTTAACCGCGGAGGGTAAGGAGCAGTTCTTC.

The J gene is TRBJ2-2, the V gene TRBV7-3; TRBD1 might be the D (6 bases). The germline V and J ends were trimmed by 2 bases and 4 bases, with 17 bases remaining between them. Germline assignment: CDR1 SGHTA and CDR2 FQGTGA. CDR3 length equals 17 residues. The CDR3 DNA is TGTGCCAGCAGCTTAGGTCCCAGGGGAAGCAGCACCGGGGAGCTGTTTTTT. This encodes CASSLGPRGSSTGELFF. Complete variable domain (other parts from reference TRBV7-3 and TRBJ2-2): GAGVSQTPSNKVTEKGKYVELRCDPISGHTALYWYRQSLGQGPEFLIYFQGTGAADDSGLPNDRFFAVRPEGSVSTLKIQRTERGDSAVYLCASSLGPRGSSTGELFFGEGSRLTVL.

The chain carries TRBV28 and TRBJ1-5; D might be TRBD1 (5 bases). There are 18 residues in the CDR3. V lost 2 bases, J lost 0 bases, and 17 bases lay in between. Germline loops: CDR1 MDHEN, CDR2 SYDVKM. The CDR3 DNA sequence: TGTGCCAGCAGTTTAAAGGTAATAGGGGTTACTAGCAATCAGCCCCAGCATTTT. Translating gives CASSLKVIGVTSNQPQHF.

The V call is TRBV2, the J call TRBJ1-1; TRBD1 matches 7 bases. J lost 5 bases, V lost 6 bases, and 12 bases had no gene match. The germline gives CDR1 SNHLY, CDR2 FYNNEI. The CDR3 covers 15 residues. Here the CDR3 DNA reads TGTGCCAGCAGAAGACAGGGAGTGGAAACAACTGAAGCTTTCTTT. It encodes CASRRQGVETTEAFF.

The gene calls are TRBV10-3 and TRBJ2-5; D perhaps matches TRBD1 (6 bases). The end of the DNA is better explained by TRBJ2-7, so the J call may be wrong. Germline-derived CDR1 and CDR2 are ENHRY and SYGVKD. The CDR3 has 16 amino acids. CDR3 residues: CAISGGRDTSSYEQYF. As DNA, the CDR3 is TGTGCCATCAGTGGGGGTAGGGACACAAGCTCCTACGAGCAGTACTTC.

The rearrangement links TRBV28 to TRBJ1-2; 8 bases agree with TRBD1. J lost 8 bases, V lost 6 bases, and 5 bases had no gene match. Per the germline V gene, CDR1 is MDHEN and CDR2 is SYDVKM. This CDR3 has 12 residues. The CDR3 region has the DNA TGTGCCAGCAGGGGACAGGTCGGCGGCTACACCTTC. This encodes CASRGQVGGYTF.

The chain is built from TRBV5-4 and TRBJ2-7, with D perhaps TRBD1 (6 bases). From germline, CDR1 is SGHNT and CDR2 YYREEE (reference sequence). CDR3 size: 14 residues. V lost 3 bases and J lost 0, with 10 bases in between. This CDR3 reads CASSWDTRSYEQYF. The CDR3 nucleotides read TGTGCCAGCAGCTGGGACACCCGCTCCTACGAGCAGTACTTC.

V usage is TRBV11-1 and J usage is TRBJ2-3, with TRBD1 identical over 8 bases. The CDR3 sequence is 16 residues long. Germline V gene lookup returns CDR1 SGHAT and CDR2 FQDESV (reference sequence). The V and J ends lost 3 bases and 0 bases, in that order; junction bases with no gene match: 5. The chain's CDR3 is CASSFRGTGSTDTQYF. In nucleotides, the CDR3 is TGTGCCAGCAGCTTTAGGGGGACAGGTAGCACAGATACGCAGTATTTT.

This clone was counted between two and nine times. This sequence joins TRBV9 and TRBJ2-1; 8 bases line up with TRBD1. After removal of 3 bases from V and 7 bases from J, the junction contained 12 bases not matched to a gene. Per the germline V gene, CDR1 is SGDLS and CDR2 is YYNGEE. CDR3 length: 16 amino acids. The CDR3 sequence is CASSAPLDRGFNEQFF. The CDR3 DNA reads as TGTGCCAGCAGCGCCCCTCTCGACAGGGGATTTAATGAGCAGTTCTTC.

This chain joins TRBV4-3 and TRBJ2-3, with D unclear. The CDR3 covers 17 residues. The V end was cut by 0 bases, the J end by 3 bases, with 16 bases between. CDR1 and CDR2 (germline): LGHNA, YSLEER. CDR3 DNA: TGCGCCAGCAGCCAAGACACGGCCCCAGGTCAAACAGATACGCAGTATTTT. Translating gives CASSQDTAPGQTDTQYF.

The rearrangement links TRBV4-1 to TRBJ2-5; D is unresolved. The CDR3 runs to 14 residues. V lost 1 base to trimming and J lost 1 base, with 7 bases between them. From germline, CDR1 is MGHRA and CDR2 YSYEKL. The CDR3 reads CASSQVGGQETQYF. CDR3 DNA sequence: TGCGCCAGCAGCCAAGTCGGCGGCCAAGAGACCCAGTACTTC.

The chain uses TRBV18 and TRBJ1-6; perhaps TRBD1 as D (5 bases). The germline V and J ends were trimmed by 2 bases and 6 bases, with 14 bases remaining between them. From germline, CDR1 is KGHSH and CDR2 LQKENI. The CDR3 totals 16 residues. CDR3 amino acids: CASSPAGVSSNSPLHF. DNA for the CDR3: TGTGCCAGCTCACCAGCGGGGGTTTCGTCTAATTCACCCCTCCACTTT.

CDR3 residues: CAWRATSLETQYF. In DNA form, the CDR3 reads TGTGCCTGGAGGGCAACTAGCCTAGAGACCCAGTACTTC. The chain uses TRBV30 and TRBJ2-5, with a tentative D call TRBD2 (6 bases). CDR3 length: 13 residues. Germline lookup yields CDR1 GTSNPN and CDR2 SVGIG (reference sequence). V shed 3 bases and J shed 4 bases, with 12 bases lying between them.

V gene TRBV4-2 combines with J gene TRBJ1-2, with a possible D match to TRBD1 (5 bases). Trimming pared 4 bases from V and 4 bases from J, leaving 31 bases between. The germline V gene has CDR1 LGHNA and CDR2 YNFKEQ. CDR3 length: 20 amino acids. The CDR3 nucleotides read TGTGCCAGCAGCCGCACTGTCTCTAACGTCCGAGCGGGGACGTCCTATGGCTACACCTTC. Residues: CASSRTVSNVRAGTSYGYTF.

The V call is TRBV9, the J call TRBJ2-5; maybe TRBD2 (6 bases). Trimming removed 6 bases from V and 0 bases from J, with 12 bases in between. Germline V lookup: CDR1 SGDLS, CDR2 YYNGEE. This CDR3 spans 14 amino acids. The CDR3 region has the DNA TGTGCCAGCACCTATCGGGACTACCAAGAGACCCAGTACTTC. Protein product: CASTYRDYQETQYF.

V and J are TRBV7-9 and TRBJ2-5; a weak D match, TRBD2 (6 bases). The CDR3 loop spans 14 amino acids. Germline CDR1 SEHNR, CDR2 FQNEAQ (reference sequence). The V and J ends lost 3 bases and 7 bases respectively, with 15 bases between them. CDR3 nucleotide sequence: TGTGCCAGCAGCTTGGGGGGTTGGCAGGTGACCCAGTACTTC. Residues: CASSLGGWQVTQYF.

The chain uses TRBV28 and TRBJ1-5; D possibly corresponds to TRBD1 (5 bases). The V gene lost 7 bases and the J gene lost 2 bases, with 18 bases spanning the gap. Germline assignment: CDR1 MDHEN and CDR2 SYDVKM. CDR3 size: 16 residues. The DNA for the CDR3 is TGTGCCAGCACCTACCGACAGCAATTGGGCAATCAGCCCCAGCATTTT. Its translation: CASTYRQQLGNQPQHF.

This chain joins TRBV7-6 and TRBJ1-2; D remains ambiguous. The CDR3 runs to 12 residues. Germline CDR1 is SGHVS and CDR2 is FNYEAQ. V was trimmed by 11 bases and J by 8 bases, leaving 18 bases between them. The CDR3 DNA is TGTGCCGGCCTAGAACCGGGATCCGGCTACACCTTC. Protein sequence: CAGLEPGSGYTF.

As for this clone: An end of the junction differs from the germline gene, which may be a read error. The chain couples TRBV7-7 to TRBJ2-5; TRBD2 is a possible D gene (6 bases). CDR3 size: 13 residues. CDR1 and CDR2 (germline): SSHAT, FNYEAQ (reference sequence). Here the CDR3 reads CASSLGAGETQYF. CDR3 nucleotide sequence: TGTGCTAGCAGCTTAGGGGCGGGGGAGACCCAGTACTTC. Variable domain in full (rest from reference TRBV7-7 and TRBJ2-5): GAGVSQSPRYKVTKRGQDVTLRCDPISSHATLYWYQQALGQGPEFLTYFNYEAQPDKSGLPSDRFSAERPEGSISTLTIQRTEQRDSAMYRCASSLGAGETQYFGPGTRLLVL.

This clone was seen a few times. CDR3 loop: CASSRTSGGGADTQYF. In DNA form, the CDR3 reads TGCGCCAGCAGCCGGACTAGCGGGGGGGGTGCAGATACGCAGTATTTT. J is TRBJ2-3 and V is TRBV4-3; 15 nucleotides agree with TRBD2. The CDR3 extends over 16 amino acids. Germline-derived CDR1 and CDR2 are LGHNA and YSLEER. V trimming: 4 bases; J trimming: 4 bases; junction bases outside the gene matches: 3.

This clone was recorded a few times. The chain has TRBV6-5 and TRBJ1-1, with a tentative D call TRBD1 (5 bases). The germline gives CDR1 MNHEY, CDR2 SVGAGI. V was clipped by 5 bases and J by 1 base, with 8 bases between them. The CDR3 has 13 amino acids. The CDR3 reads CASSKTENTEAFF. In DNA, the CDR3 is TGTGCCAGCAGTAAGACAGAGAACACTGAAGCTTTCTTT.

The chain employs TRBV9 and TRBJ1-5; TRBD1 agrees at 8 bases. Trimming at V came to 5 bases and at J to 5 bases, leaving 6 bases not matched to a gene. The germline gives CDR1 SGDLS, CDR2 YYNGEE. The CDR3 is 14 amino acids. The CDR3 sequence is CASSPGTGDQPQHF. The CDR3 DNA follows: TGTGCCAGCAGTCCCGGGACAGGTGATCAGCCCCAGCATTTT.

The gene calls are TRBV5-6 and TRBJ1-4; maybe TRBD1 (5 bases). Trimming removed 0 bases at V and 5 bases at J, with 14 bases between. Germline values: CDR1 SGHDT, CDR2 YYEEEE. The CDR3 sequence is 16 residues long. CDR3: CASSLVGAGINEKLFF. The CDR3 bases are TGTGCCAGCAGCTTGGTAGGGGCTGGGATCAATGAAAAACTGTTTTTT.

There are a few counts of this clone. The chain combines TRBV19 with TRBJ2-5, with 10 bases lining up with TRBD2. The CDR3 is 16 residues long. In germline, CDR1 is LNHDA, CDR2 SQIVND (reference sequence). V gave up 5 bases and J gave up 2 bases; unmatched junction bases: 8. The CDR3 region has the DNA TGTGCCAGTAGTGTCTCTAGCGGGAGTCCTCAAGAGACCCAGTACTTC. Protein: CASSVSSGSPQETQYF.

V and J are TRBV5-6 and TRBJ2-3; D is ambiguous. Trimming left V 4 bases short and J 6 bases short, with 21 bases between. Germline loops: CDR1 SGHDT, CDR2 YYEEEE. This CDR3 region has 16 residues. The CDR3 sequence: CASSPNGPARSDTQYF. The CDR3, as DNA: TGTGCCAGCAGCCCTAACGGCCCAGCTCGGAGCGATACGCAGTATTTT.

The chain combines TRBV14 with TRBJ1-2; TRBD1 is a possible D gene (6 bases). The CDR3 is 13 amino acids. V was shortened by 0 bases and J by 10 bases, with 12 bases between the two germline ends. Germline-derived CDR1 and CDR2 are SGHDN and FVKESK. The CDR3 protein is CASSQDTNRAYTF. CDR3 DNA: TGTGCCAGCAGCCAAGATACCAACAGGGCCTACACCTTC.

The V and J genes are TRBV14 and TRBJ2-3; D ambiguous. Looked up from germline, CDR1 is SGHDN and CDR2 is FVKESK. The CDR3 runs 16 residues. The germline V and J ends were trimmed by 1 base and 3 bases, with 14 bases remaining between them. DNA for the CDR3: TGTGCCAGCAGCCAAGCTGTGATTCTACCGACAGATACGCAGTATTTT. Amino acids: CASSQAVILPTDTQYF.

The chain has TRBV27 and TRBJ2-5; D possibly corresponds to TRBD2 (5 bases). CDR3 length: 14 residues. Germline CDR1 MNHEY, CDR2 SMNVEV (reference sequence). Trimming removed 8 bases at V and 2 bases at J, with 15 bases between. CDR3 loop: CASGPGGDQETQYF. The CDR3 DNA reads TGTGCCAGCGGTCCCGGAGGCGATCAAGAGACCCAGTACTTC.

A remark on this clone: Germline is not matched at one junction end, which may reflect a read error. This chain uses TRBV7-7 with TRBJ2-7; tentative D call: TRBD1 (5 bases). CDR1 and CDR2 from the germline V gene are SSHAT and FNYEAQ (reference sequence). The CDR3 contains 17 residues. CDR3 amino acids: CASSLGVQAISRNEQYF. In DNA form, the CDR3 reads TGTGCTAGCAGCTTAGGGGTTCAGGCCATTTCACGTAACGAGCAGTACTTC.

V and J are TRBV4-3 and TRBJ2-2, with D tentatively TRBD2 (5 bases). The ends were cut back, 4 bases at V and 4 bases at J, with 16 bases in the middle. The CDR3 has 16 residues. In germline, CDR1 is LGHNA, CDR2 YSLEER. CDR3 amino acids: CASSLPRGLVTGELFF. The DNA of the CDR3 is TGCGCCAGCAGCCTCCCCCGAGGGCTGGTCACCGGGGAGCTGTTTTTT.

The chain combines TRBV7-2 with TRBJ1-5; 8 bases are a match to TRBD1. Per germline, CDR1 SGHTA and CDR2 FQGNSA. V lost 4 bases, J lost 2 bases, and 4 bases stayed unmatched. The CDR3 totals 15 residues. CDR3 sequence: CASSWTGIGNQPQHF. The CDR3 region has the DNA TGTGCCAGCAGCTGGACAGGGATCGGCAATCAGCCCCAGCATTTT.